This TCR beta chain is drawn from a study of blood T cell repertoires in COVID-19. Across the whole study: The United States, Italy and Spain were the sources of the acute and convalescent COVID-19 samples.

The CDR3 covers 13 residues. Germline V CDR1 and CDR2: MNHEY, SMNVEV (reference sequence). Losses at the gene ends were 2 bases for V and 8 bases for J; bases not matched to a gene: 5. Categorization into cohorts depended on clinical history that participants reported. Method: immunoSEQ multiplex PCR; TCRdb's copy keeps in-frame clones and lacks some. This table holds 240,000 or so clones, roughly 89% found once. The receptor was derived from a man between 40 and 49 years old who had recovered from COVID-19. Sequencing was carried out using PBMCs or T cells enriched from blood (not recorded which). The chain is built from TRBV27 and TRBJ1-2; 7 nucleotides align to TRBD1. CDR3 residues: CASSLGQGGGYTF. The CDR3 DNA sequence: TGTGCCAGCAGTTTAGGGCAGGGGGGAGGCTACACCTTC.